The clone carrying this T cell receptor (beta chain) turned up a few times. The antigen is undetermined. Germline loops: CDR1 GTSNPN, CDR2 SVGIG (reference sequence). Trimming took off 4 bases at V and 4 bases at J, with 11 bases between the two ends. The CDR3 covers 13 residues. This sample was taken from a study of cytomegalovirus exposure and HLA in healthy donors. The PCR was carried out with 60 Vbeta primers and 13 Jbeta primers. Authors' processing steps: Unique TCR beta chains totaled roughly 80 million in a later count, with some 10 million of them shared. The protocol was immunoSEQ multiplex PCR, while the TCRdb copy is restricted to in-frame clones and leaves out a portion. From that table come the V and J calls and clone size; the DNA was used to work out D and trimming. This sample has around 190,000 clones, with 8.5% to 10% found just once. Study-level points and caveats: What a later analysis showed was that several of the most significant clusters appeared linked to common viral pathogens. An analysis done earlier found most TCR beta V segments productive about 87% or about 30% of the time.

The chain couples TRBV30 to TRBJ2-1; TRBD2 might be the D (5 bases). The sequenced sample consisted of PBMCs. The sequence was collected from a woman in her thirties in good health and CMV-seropositive. CDR3 sequence: CAWKLGPYNEQFF. CDR3 in DNA: TGTGCCTGGAAACTAGGTCCATACAATGAGCAGTTCTTC. The full variable domain, rest sourced from reference TRBV30 and TRBJ2-1, is SQTIHQWPATLVQPVGSPLSLECTVEGTSNPNLYWYRQAAGRGLQLLFYSVGIGQISSEVPQNLSASRPQDRQFILSSKKLLLSDSGFYLCAWKLGPYNEQFFGPGTRLTVL.